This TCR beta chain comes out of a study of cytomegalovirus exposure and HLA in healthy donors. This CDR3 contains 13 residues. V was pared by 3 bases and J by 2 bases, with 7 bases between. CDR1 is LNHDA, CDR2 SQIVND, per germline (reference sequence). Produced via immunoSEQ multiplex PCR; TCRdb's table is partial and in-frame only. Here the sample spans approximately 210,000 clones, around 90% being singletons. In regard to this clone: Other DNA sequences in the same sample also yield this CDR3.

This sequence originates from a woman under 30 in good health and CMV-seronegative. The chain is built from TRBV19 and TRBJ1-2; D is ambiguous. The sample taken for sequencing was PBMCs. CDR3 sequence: CASSIGRNYGYTF. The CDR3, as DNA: TGTGCCAGTAGTATTGGGAGAAACTATGGCTACACCTTC.